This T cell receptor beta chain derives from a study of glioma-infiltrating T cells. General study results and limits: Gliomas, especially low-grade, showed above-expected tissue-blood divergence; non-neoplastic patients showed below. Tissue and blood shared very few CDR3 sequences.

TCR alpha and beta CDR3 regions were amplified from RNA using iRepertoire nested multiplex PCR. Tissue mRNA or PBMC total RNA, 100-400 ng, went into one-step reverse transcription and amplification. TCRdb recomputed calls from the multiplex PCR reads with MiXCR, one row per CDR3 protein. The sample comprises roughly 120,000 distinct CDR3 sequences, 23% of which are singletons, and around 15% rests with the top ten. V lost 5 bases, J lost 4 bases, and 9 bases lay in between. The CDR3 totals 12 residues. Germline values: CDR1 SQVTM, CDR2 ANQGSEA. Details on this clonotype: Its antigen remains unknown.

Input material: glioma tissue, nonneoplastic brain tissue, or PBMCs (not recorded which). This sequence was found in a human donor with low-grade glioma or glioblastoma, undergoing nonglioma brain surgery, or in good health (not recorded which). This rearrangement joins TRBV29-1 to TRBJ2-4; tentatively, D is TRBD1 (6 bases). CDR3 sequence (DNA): TGCAGCGTTCGGACAGATAAAAACATTCAGTACTTC. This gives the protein CSVRTDKNIQYF. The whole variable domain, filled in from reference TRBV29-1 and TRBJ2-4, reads SAVISQKPSRDICQRGTSLTIQCQVDSQVTMMFWYRQQPGQSLTLIATANQGSEATYESGFVIDKFPISRPNLTFSTLTVSNMSPEDSSIYLCSVRTDKNIQYFGAGTRLSVL.